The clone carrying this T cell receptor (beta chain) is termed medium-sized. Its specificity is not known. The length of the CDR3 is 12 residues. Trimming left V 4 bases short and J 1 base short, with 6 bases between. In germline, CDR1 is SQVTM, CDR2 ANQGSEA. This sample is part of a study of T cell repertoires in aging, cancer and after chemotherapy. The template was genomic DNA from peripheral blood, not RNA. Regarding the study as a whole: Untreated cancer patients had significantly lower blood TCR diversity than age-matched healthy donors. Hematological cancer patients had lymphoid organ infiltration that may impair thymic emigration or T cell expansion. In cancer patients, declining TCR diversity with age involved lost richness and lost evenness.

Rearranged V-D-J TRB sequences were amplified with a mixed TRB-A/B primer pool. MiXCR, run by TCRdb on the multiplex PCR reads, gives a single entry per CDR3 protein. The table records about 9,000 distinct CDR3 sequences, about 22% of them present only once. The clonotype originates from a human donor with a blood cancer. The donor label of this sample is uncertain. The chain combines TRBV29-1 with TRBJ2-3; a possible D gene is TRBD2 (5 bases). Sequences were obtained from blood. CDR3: CSVGRGTDTQYF. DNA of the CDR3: TGCAGCGTTGGGCGGGGCACAGATACGCAGTATTTT.